The clone carrying this T cell receptor (beta chain) was picked up a small number of times. Its specificity is not known. The data belong to a study of cytomegalovirus exposure and HLA in healthy donors. Overall study context: Of the donors genotyped, 398 in all, about 80% fell in the Caucasian-associated ancestry cluster.

From germline, CDR1 is LGHNA and CDR2 YSLEER. This CDR3 comprises 17 residues. The V gene end was trimmed by 1 base and the J gene end by 1 base; junction bases not matched to a gene: 6. Vbeta (60) and Jbeta (13) primers were used in the PCR. This table comes from immunoSEQ multiplex PCR, and its TCRdb copy is limited to in-frame clones, with some not included. This sample carries some 170,000 clones, 77% of them seen once, and the ten largest clones take 1.6%. Study observations and caveats: Excluded: some indistinguishable V segments such as TRBV6-2 and TRBV6-3. TCR beta sequences numbering some 17,000 were associated with HLA alleles at 0.05 false discovery rate in a later analysis. When analyzed later, the rates of TCR association showed variation by HLA locus, with DRB1 the most and HLA-C the fewest.

The chain joins TRBV4-3 to TRBJ2-5; the match to TRBD2 covers 10 bases. The TCR originated in a woman aged 30 to 39 in good health and CMV-seronegative. Source material: PBMCs. The CDR3, as DNA: TGCGCCAGCAGCCAAGCTCCTAGCGGGAGCCTCCAAGAGACCCAGTACTTC. Translating gives CASSQAPSGSLQETQYF.